This T cell receptor beta chain was identified during a study of blood T cell repertoires in COVID-19. Study in general: COVID-19 samples, acute and convalescent, were from the United States, Italy and Spain. PBMCs, B-cell-depleted T cells, or T cells provided the cDNA or gDNA that made up the material.

The germline V gene has CDR1 MNHEY and CDR2 SVGAGI. This CDR3 is 15 amino acids long. V was clipped by 6 bases and J by 1 base, with 14 bases between them. This clone has just a few counts. Living in 24 US areas, the participants were between about 18 and 100 years of age. Generated by immunoSEQ multiplex PCR, the TCRdb table keeps only in-frame clones and is missing some. The sample lists some 150,000 clones, 80% to 90% seen once, with over 12% in the top ten. V and J are TRBV6-5 and TRBJ2-3; tentatively, D is TRBD1 or TRBD2 (5 bases each). The receptor was isolated from a man between 45 and 60 years old who had recovered from COVID-19. The source material was PBMCs or T cells enriched from blood (not recorded which). The CDR3, as DNA: TGTGCCAGCAGCTACGGGGCCTACCGCACAGATACGCAGTATTTT. It encodes CASSYGAYRTDTQYF.